This record covers a single T cell receptor beta chain. CDR3 length: 14 residues. Germline V gene data show CDR1 as MNHNS and CDR2 as SASEGT. Trimming pared 1 base from V and 6 bases from J, leaving 12 bases between. Researchers took RNA transcripts and amplified the TCR beta CDR3 regions from them. Primed by the HTBI set, a first-round RT-PCR was run on the TCR CDR3. TCRdb itself ran the multiplex PCR reads through MiXCR, one entry per CDR3 protein. The sample includes hundreds of thousands of distinct CDR3 sequences, roughly 14% seen only once; the top ten take roughly an eighth. This entry is derived from a study of T cells in Graves' hyperthyroidism and ophthalmopathy. Ophthalmopathy patients had Clinical Activity Score at least 3, NOSPECS grade at least 4, duration under 3 months.

Sequencing input: blood. The receptor was isolated from a man between 18 and 29 years old with Graves' ophthalmopathy. The V gene is TRBV6-1, the J gene TRBJ1-1; TRBD1 is a possible D gene (5 bases). The CDR3 coding sequence is TGTGCCAGCAGTGAAGGGGGCGATCTCCCTGAAGCTTTCTTT. This gives the protein CASSEGGDLPEAFF.